This TCR beta chain was sequenced for a study of cytomegalovirus exposure and HLA in healthy donors. PCR used 60 Vbeta primers and 13 Jbeta primers. Clones were read by immunoSEQ multiplex PCR, and TCRdb kept only the in-frame ones, dropping some. The sample yields around 99,000 clones, roughly 72% seen once. The receptor was isolated from a man aged 30-40 years in good health and CMV-seronegative. Sequencing was done on a sample of PBMCs.

The CDR3 region has the DNA TGTGCCAGCACCCGGACTAGCGGGAGTGCAGAGCAGTACTTC. As protein: CASTRTSGSAEQYF. This rearrangement joins TRBV28 to TRBJ2-7; TRBD2 aligns across 13 bases. The germline V gene has CDR1 MDHEN and CDR2 SYDVKM. Trimming at V came to 7 bases and at J to 7 bases, leaving 7 bases not matched to a gene. The length of the CDR3 is 14 residues.